Listed below are T cell receptor beta chains from one sample, sequenced in a study of blood T cell repertoires in COVID-19. The table came from immunoSEQ multiplex PCR; TCRdb's copy has only in-frame clones and leaves some out. The sample holds about 23,000 clones, 86% seen once. Specimen: peripheral blood. The source is a human donor with active COVID-19. The donor label of this sample is uncertain. Each CDR3 is given without its conserved first and last residue. Fields, in order: V gene, J gene, CDR3 protein.

TRBV29-1	TRBJ1-5	SVATGTTNQPQH
TRBV28	TRBJ1-1	ASSLYGGGSLNTEAF
TRBV10-3	TRBJ2-1	AISEGGAAEQF
TRBV2	TRBJ2-2	ASRPQVDTGELF
TRBV6-2/TRBV6-3	TRBJ1-6	ASSPRLVTTSPLH
TRBV10-3	TRBJ2-3	AIRAGLALVDTQY
TRBV13	TRBJ2-3	ASPQGSAGPPDTQY
TRBV6-5	TRBJ2-7	ASNGGTGPGEQY
TRBV3-1/TRBV3-2	TRBJ2-2	ASSRSGSNTGELF
TRBV28	TRBJ1-4	ASSLGGTGSFGLLF
TRBV7-9	TRBJ2-7	ASSLLAGDPYEQY
TRBV11-3	TRBJ2-7	ASSLRGAGTTYEQY
TRBV11-3	TRBJ2-5	ASSHFPGQETQY
TRBV9	TRBJ2-1	ASSVRQGNINEQF
TRBV11-3	TRBJ2-1	ASSLRGGNEQF
TRBV9	TRBJ2-1	ASSSGLQNEQF
TRBV7-9	TRBJ2-3	ASSSTSENTDTQY
TRBV4-1	TRBJ2-2	ASSQGGRELAKGNTGELF
TRBV21-1	TRBJ2-1	ASSREAGGFLSYNEQF
TRBV5-1	TRBJ1-5	ASSLGPTGDNQPQH
TRBV6-1	TRBJ1-4	ASSEVSGNRNEKLF
TRBV6-2/TRBV6-3	TRBJ2-2	ASSSEAAGENTGELF
TRBV15	TRBJ2-5	ATRRGTGFETQY
TRBV21-1	TRBJ1-1	ASSKGAKGGDTEAF
TRBV28	TRBJ1-5	ASSSLDRGKGNQPQH
TRBV2	TRBJ1-1	ASSAGTGPTEAF
TRBV7-8	TRBJ2-1	ASSLVPPSGRRNEQF
TRBV15	TRBJ1-3	ATSRPDRGSGNTIY
TRBV5-1	TRBJ2-6	ASSFGTGGSSGANVLT
TRBV9	TRBJ1-6	ASSVQGADGGSPLH
TRBV10-3	TRBJ2-2	AISEGQGNTGELF
TRBV2	TRBJ2-2	ASVRGRGSGELF
TRBV7-9	TRBJ2-1	ASSSFKRTVSSYNEQF
TRBV2	TRBJ2-1	ASSDGGRSYNEQF
TRBV5-1	TRBJ2-7	ASTRGYEQY
TRBV5-1	TRBJ1-6	ASSLADRVGNSPLH